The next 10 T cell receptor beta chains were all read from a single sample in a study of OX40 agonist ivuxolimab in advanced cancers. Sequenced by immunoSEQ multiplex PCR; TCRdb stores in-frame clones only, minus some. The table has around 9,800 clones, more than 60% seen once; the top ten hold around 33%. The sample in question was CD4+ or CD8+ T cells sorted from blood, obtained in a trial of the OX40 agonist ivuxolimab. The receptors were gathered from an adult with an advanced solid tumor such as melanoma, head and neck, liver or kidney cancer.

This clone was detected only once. CDR3 in DNA: TGCGCCAGCAGCGGAACAGGGCCCCCGGGGGAGACCCAGTACTTC. It is translated as CASSGTGPPGETQYF. The chain links TRBV5-1 to TRBJ2-5; maybe TRBD1 (6 bases). CDR3 size: 15 residues. CDR1 and CDR2 (germline): SGHRS, YFSETQ. Trimming pared 4 bases from V and 5 bases from J, leaving 18 bases between.

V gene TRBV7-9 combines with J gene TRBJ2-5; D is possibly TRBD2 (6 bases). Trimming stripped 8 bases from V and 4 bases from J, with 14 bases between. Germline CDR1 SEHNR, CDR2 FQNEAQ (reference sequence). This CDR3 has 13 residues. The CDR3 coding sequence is TGTGCCAGCCCTGGGGGGTCTAGAGAGACCCAGTACTTC. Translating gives CASPGGSRETQYF.

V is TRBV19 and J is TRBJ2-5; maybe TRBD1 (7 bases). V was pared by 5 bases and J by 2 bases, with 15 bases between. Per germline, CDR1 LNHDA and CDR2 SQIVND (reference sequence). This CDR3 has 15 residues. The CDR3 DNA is TGTGCCAGTAGTTTCAGGGGGGCGTCTCAAGAGACCCAGTACTTC. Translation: CASSFRGASQETQYF.

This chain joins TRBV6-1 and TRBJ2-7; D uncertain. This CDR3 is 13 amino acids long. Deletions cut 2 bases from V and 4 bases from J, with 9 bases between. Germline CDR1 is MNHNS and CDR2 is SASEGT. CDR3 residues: CASSELLRYEQYF. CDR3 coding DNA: TGTGCCAGCAGTGAACTTCTACGTTACGAGCAGTACTTC.

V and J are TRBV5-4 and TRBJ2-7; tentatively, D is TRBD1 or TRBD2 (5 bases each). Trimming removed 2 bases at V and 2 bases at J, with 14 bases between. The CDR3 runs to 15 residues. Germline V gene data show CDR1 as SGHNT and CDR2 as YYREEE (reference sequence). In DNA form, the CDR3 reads TGTGCCAGCAGCTTTACGGGGACCGAGACCTACGAGCAGTACTTC. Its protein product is CASSFTGTETYEQYF.

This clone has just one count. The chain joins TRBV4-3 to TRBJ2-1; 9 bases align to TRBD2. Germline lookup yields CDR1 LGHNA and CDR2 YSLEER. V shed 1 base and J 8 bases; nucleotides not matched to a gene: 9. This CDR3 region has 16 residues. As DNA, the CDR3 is TGCGCCAGCAGCCAAGCGTCCGCGGGAGGGGGCTATGAGCAGTTCTTC. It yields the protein CASSQASAGGGYEQFF.

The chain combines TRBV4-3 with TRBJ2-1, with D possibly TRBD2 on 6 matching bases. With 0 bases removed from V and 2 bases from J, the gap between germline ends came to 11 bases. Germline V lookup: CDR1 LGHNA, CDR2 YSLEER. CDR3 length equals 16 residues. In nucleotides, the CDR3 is TGCGCCAGCAGCCAAGAAGTAGGAGGGGCCTACAATGAGCAGTTCTTC. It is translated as CASSQEVGGAYNEQFF.

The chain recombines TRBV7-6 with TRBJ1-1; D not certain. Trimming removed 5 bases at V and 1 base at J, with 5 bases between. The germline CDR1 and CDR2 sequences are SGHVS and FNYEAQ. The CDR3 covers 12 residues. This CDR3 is CASSNGNTEAFF. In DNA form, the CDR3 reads TGTGCCAGCAGCAACGGGAACACTGAAGCTTTCTTT. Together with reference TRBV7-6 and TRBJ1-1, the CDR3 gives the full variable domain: GAGVSQSPRYKVTKRGQDVALRCDPISGHVSLYWYRQALGQGPEFLTYFNYEAQQDKSGLPNDRFSAERPEGSISTLTIQRTEQRDSAMYRCASSNGNTEAFFGQGTRLTVV.

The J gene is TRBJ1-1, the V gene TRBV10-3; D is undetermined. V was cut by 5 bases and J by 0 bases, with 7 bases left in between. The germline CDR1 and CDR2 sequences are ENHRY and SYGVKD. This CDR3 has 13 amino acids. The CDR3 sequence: CAISQDVNTEAFF. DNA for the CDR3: TGTGCCATCAGTCAGGACGTGAACACTGAAGCTTTCTTT.

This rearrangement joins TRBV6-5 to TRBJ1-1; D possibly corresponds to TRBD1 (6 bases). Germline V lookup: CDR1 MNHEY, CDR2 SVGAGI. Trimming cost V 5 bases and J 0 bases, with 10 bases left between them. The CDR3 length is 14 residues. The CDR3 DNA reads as TGTGCCAGCAGTCCCAGGGGTATGAACACTGAAGCTTTCTTT. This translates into CASSPRGMNTEAFF.